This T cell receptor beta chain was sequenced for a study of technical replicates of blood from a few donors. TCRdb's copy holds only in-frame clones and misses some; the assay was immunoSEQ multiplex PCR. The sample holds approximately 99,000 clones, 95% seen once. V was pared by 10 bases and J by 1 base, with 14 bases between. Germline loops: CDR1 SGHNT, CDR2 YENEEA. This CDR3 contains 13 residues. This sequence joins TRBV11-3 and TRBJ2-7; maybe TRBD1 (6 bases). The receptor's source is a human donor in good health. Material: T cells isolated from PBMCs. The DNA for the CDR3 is TGTGCCACTGGTAGGGGACAATCCTACGAGCAGTACTTC. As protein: CATGRGQSYEQYF.